The 6 T cell receptor beta chains below were found in one sample sequenced in a study of cytomegalovirus exposure and HLA in healthy donors. Primers included in the PCR were 60 Vbeta and 13 Jbeta primers. Sequencing used immunoSEQ multiplex PCR; TCRdb keeps in-frame clones, though not all of them. In the table there are around 110,000 clones, 55% to 70% of which are singletons. The sample taken for sequencing was PBMCs. Receptors were obtained from a woman aged 25 to 39 in good health and CMV-seronegative.

This clone was counted a few times. This chain connects TRBV28 to TRBJ1-2, with 7 bases fitting TRBD1. With V trimmed by 4 bases and J by 8 bases, 7 bases remained unmatched. This CDR3 region has 13 residues. Germline CDR1 and CDR2: MDHEN and SYDVKM. The CDR3 is CASSSTGVSGYTF. In DNA, the CDR3 is TGTGCCAGCAGTTCTACAGGGGTTTCCGGCTACACCTTC.

To note about this clone: Within the sample, other DNA sequences also encode this same CDR3. J is TRBJ2-5 and V is TRBV7-9; 10 bases agree with TRBD1. Looked up from germline, CDR1 is SEHNR and CDR2 is FQNEAQ (reference sequence). The CDR3 loop spans 16 amino acids. Losses at the gene ends were 1 base for V and 5 bases for J; bases not matched to a gene: 7. CDR3 coding DNA: TGTGCCAGCAGCTTAGGAGACAGGGGGCTGCGGGAGACCCAGTACTTC. The encoded protein is CASSLGDRGLRETQYF.

This sequence joins TRBV4-1 and TRBJ2-1; 13 positions match TRBD2. V lost 4 bases and J lost 0; bases outside the gene matches: 3. CDR3 length: 17 amino acids. Germline V lookup: CDR1 MGHRA, CDR2 YSYEKL. CDR3 nucleotides: TGCGCCAGCAGCCGGACTAGCGGGAGTACCTCCTACAATGAGCAGTTCTTC. It translates to CASSRTSGSTSYNEQFF.

This clone was seen a handful of times. The genes are TRBV6-4 and TRBJ2-2, with TRBD2 identical over 13 bases. Trimming removed 4 bases from V and 4 bases from J; junction bases left unmatched: 0. The CDR3 contains 15 residues. Germline V lookup: CDR1 MRHNA, CDR2 SNTAGT. CDR3 coding DNA: TGTGCCAGCAGTGGGACTAGCGGGAGCACCGGGGAGCTGTTTTTT. This translates into CASSGTSGSTGELFF.

This clone was recorded only once. This rearrangement joins TRBV27 to TRBJ2-1; the D gene is possibly TRBD2 (5 bases). The germline V gene encodes CDR1 MNHEY and CDR2 SMNVEV (reference sequence). The germline V and J ends were trimmed by 5 bases and 2 bases, with 10 bases remaining between them. The CDR3 sequence is 14 residues long. The CDR3 nucleotides are TGTGCCAGCAGTCGGGATCGACCCTACAATGAGCAGTTCTTC. Protein sequence: CASSRDRPYNEQFF.

The DNA of the CDR3 is TGTGCCAGCAGTTTTAACTCCGAGCAGTACTTC. It encodes CASSFNSEQYF. V usage is TRBV28 and J usage is TRBJ2-7; D is uncertain. The CDR3 loop spans 11 amino acids. Germline CDR1 reads MDHEN; CDR2 reads SYDVKM. V shed 3 bases and J shed 6 bases, with 6 bases lying between them.